This section outlines one T cell receptor (beta chain) sequence together with its context. These data are taken from a study of blood T cell repertoires in COVID-19. Study in general: Both acute and convalescent COVID-19 samples were obtained from the United States, Italy and Spain.

TCRdb's copy holds only in-frame clones and misses some; the assay was immunoSEQ multiplex PCR. The sample has 450,000 or so clones, about 88% seen once. CDR3 size: 15 residues. Germline CDR1 LGHNT, CDR2 FRNRAP. V was trimmed by 2 bases and J by 0 bases, leaving 8 bases between them. What was sequenced was peripheral blood. The chain carries TRBV12-5 and TRBJ1-3; D is undetermined. This clonotype was sampled from a young man with COVID-19, enrolled during active disease. For the CDR3, the DNA is TGTGCTAGTGGTTTGCTAGACCACTCTGGAAACACCATATATTTT. Protein sequence: CASGLLDHSGNTIYF.